Each of the 8 T cell receptor beta chains below was sequenced from the same sample in a study of early T cells in non-severe SARS-CoV-2 infection. TCRdb passed the 5' RACE reads through MiXCR, listing each CDR3 protein once. The profile shows 75,000 to 100,000 distinct CDR3 sequences, approximately 15% of them singletons. Sequenced sample: whole blood. The receptors were sampled from an adult who was a healthcare worker with PCR-confirmed SARS-CoV-2 infection or an uninfected control (not recorded which).

The sample holds a few counts of this clonotype. The chain joins TRBV29-1 to TRBJ2-1; D not certain. CDR1 is SQVTM, CDR2 ANQGSEA, per germline. V gave up 4 bases and J gave up 4 bases, with 5 bases separating them. This CDR3 comprises 11 residues. The CDR3 DNA sequence: TGCAGCGTTGTCAATTACAATGAGCAGTTCTTC. It codes for CSVVNYNEQFF.

This chain connects TRBV28 to TRBJ2-1; no clear D gene. This CDR3 comprises 11 residues. V shed 4 bases and J shed 10 bases, with 8 bases lying between them. CDR1 and CDR2 (germline): MDHEN, SYDVKM. The CDR3 DNA sequence: TGTGCCAGCAGTTCCTCGTTGGAGCAGTTCTTC. Amino acids: CASSSSLEQFF.

Comment on this clonotype: A read error may produce the germline difference seen at one junction end. The CDR3 here is CPSSLELLEQFF. The DNA for the CDR3 is TGTCCCAGCAGCTTAGAACTCCTGGAGCAGTTCTTC. The gene calls are TRBV11-2 and TRBJ2-1; D gene unclear. Germline CDR1 SGHAT, CDR2 FQNNGV. There are 12 residues in the CDR3.

The rearrangement links TRBV7-9 to TRBJ2-1; weak D call: TRBD1 (6 bases). From germline, CDR1 is SEHNR and CDR2 FQNEAQ (reference sequence). The CDR3 contains 15 residues. The V end lost 2 bases, the J end lost 4 bases, and 12 bases lay between the germline ends. The CDR3 DNA follows: TGTGCCAGCAGCTTAAACAGGGTCCTATACAATGAGCAGTTCTTC. The encoded protein is CASSLNRVLYNEQFF.

This clonotype was seen only a few times. V usage is TRBV20-1 and J usage is TRBJ1-4, with D possibly matching TRBD1 (6 bases). Trimming stripped 6 bases from V and 0 bases from J, with 11 bases between. The CDR3 is 14 residues long. CDR1 and CDR2 (germline): DFQATT, SNEGSKA (reference sequence). The DNA for the CDR3 is TGCAGTGCGAGAAGGACAGCAACTAATGAAAAACTGTTTTTT. Translating gives CSARRTATNEKLFF.

The rearrangement uses TRBV19 and TRBJ1-5, with a tentative D call TRBD1 (6 bases). With 6 bases removed from V and 7 bases from J, the gap between germline ends came to 19 bases. Germline loops: CDR1 LNHDA, CDR2 SQIVND (reference sequence). The CDR3 loop spans 15 amino acids. The CDR3 DNA follows: TGTGCCAGTAGCACTTCAGGGGCGCGTTGGCAGCCCCAGCATTTT. Residues: CASSTSGARWQPQHF.

The chain recombines TRBV11-2 with TRBJ2-5; D may correspond to TRBD1 or TRBD2 (6 bases each). V gave up 8 bases and J gave up 5 bases, with 27 bases separating them. The length of the CDR3 is 17 residues. Germline V lookup: CDR1 SGHAT, CDR2 FQNNGV. The CDR3 nucleotides read TGTGCCAGCCAGCTTACGCCGGGGGCAGGGGAGTATGAGACCCAGTACTTC. This codes for CASQLTPGAGEYETQYF.

This clonotype turned up a few times. The CDR3 DNA follows: TGCGCCAGCAGCTTAGGGGATCACCAGGGGGGACAGCCCCAGCATTTT. The encoded protein is CASSLGDHQGGQPQHF. This sequence joins TRBV5-1 and TRBJ1-5; 7 nucleotides match TRBD1. V gave up 2 bases and J gave up 7 bases; unmatched junction bases: 12. The CDR3 runs to 16 residues. CDR1 is SGHRS and CDR2 is YFSETQ in the germline V gene.